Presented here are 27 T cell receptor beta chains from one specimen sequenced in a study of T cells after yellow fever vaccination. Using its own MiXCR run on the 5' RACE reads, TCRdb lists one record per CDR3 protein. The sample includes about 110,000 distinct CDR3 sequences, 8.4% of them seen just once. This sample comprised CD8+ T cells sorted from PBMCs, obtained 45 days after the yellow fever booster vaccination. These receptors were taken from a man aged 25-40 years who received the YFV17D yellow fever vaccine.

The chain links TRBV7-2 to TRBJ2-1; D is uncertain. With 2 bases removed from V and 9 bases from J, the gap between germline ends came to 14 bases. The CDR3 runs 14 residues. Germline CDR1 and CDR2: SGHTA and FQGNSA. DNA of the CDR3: TGTGCCAGCAGCTTACCCCCCAGGTTGGCTGAGCAGTTCTTC. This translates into CASSLPPRLAEQFF.

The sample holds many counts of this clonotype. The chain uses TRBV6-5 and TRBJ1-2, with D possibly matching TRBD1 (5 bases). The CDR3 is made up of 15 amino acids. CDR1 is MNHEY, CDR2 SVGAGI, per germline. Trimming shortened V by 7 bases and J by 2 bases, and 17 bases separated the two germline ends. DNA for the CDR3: TGTGCCAGCACCCCTGAAGTGGGGGACAACTATGGCTACACCTTC. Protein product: CASTPEVGDNYGYTF.

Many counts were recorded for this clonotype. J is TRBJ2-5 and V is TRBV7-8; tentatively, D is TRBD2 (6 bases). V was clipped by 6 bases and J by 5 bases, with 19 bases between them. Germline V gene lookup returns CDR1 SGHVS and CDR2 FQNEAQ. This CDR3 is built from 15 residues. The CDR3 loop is CASSDLEGLVETQYF. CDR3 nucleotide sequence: TGTGCCAGCAGTGATTTGGAGGGCCTGGTTGAGACCCAGTACTTC.

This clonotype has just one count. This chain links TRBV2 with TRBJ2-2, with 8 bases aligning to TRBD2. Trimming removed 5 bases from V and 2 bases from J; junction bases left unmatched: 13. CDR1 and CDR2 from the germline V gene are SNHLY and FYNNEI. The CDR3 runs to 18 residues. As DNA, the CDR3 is TGTGCCAGCAGTACGACTAGCGAACGTCGACAAAACACCGGGGAGCTGTTTTTT. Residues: CASSTTSERRQNTGELFF.

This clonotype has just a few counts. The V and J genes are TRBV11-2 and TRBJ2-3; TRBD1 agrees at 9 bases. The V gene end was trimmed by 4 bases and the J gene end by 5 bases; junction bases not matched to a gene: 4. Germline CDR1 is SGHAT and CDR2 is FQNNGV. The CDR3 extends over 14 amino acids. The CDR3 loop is CASSSWDREDTQYF. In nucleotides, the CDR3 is TGTGCCAGCAGCTCCTGGGACAGGGAAGATACGCAGTATTTT.

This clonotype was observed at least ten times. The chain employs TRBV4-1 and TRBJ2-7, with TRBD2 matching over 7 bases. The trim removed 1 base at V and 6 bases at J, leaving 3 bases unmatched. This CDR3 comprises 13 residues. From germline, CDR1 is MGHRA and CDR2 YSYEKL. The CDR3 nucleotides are TGCGCCAGCAGCCAAGGGGAGGGAGCCGAGCAGTACTTC. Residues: CASSQGEGAEQYF.

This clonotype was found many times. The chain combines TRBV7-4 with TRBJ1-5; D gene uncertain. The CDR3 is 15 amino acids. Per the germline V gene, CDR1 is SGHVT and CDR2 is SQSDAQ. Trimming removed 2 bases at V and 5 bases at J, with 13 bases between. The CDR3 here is CASSLLAQSDQPQHF. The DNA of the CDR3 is TGTGCCAGCAGCTTACTTGCCCAGTCTGATCAGCCCCAGCATTTT.

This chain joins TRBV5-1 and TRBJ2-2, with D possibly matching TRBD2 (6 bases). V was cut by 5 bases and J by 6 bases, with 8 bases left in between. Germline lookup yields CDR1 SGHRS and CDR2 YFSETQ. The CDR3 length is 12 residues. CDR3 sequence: CASRGGAGELFF. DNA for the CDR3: TGCGCCAGCAGGGGGGGAGCCGGGGAGCTGTTTTTT.

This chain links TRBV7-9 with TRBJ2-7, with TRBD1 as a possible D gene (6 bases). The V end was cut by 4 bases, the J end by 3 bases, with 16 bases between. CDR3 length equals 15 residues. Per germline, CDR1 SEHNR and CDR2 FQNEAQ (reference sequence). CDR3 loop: CASSSVTGHDYEQYF. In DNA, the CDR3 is TGTGCCAGCAGCTCCGTGACAGGTCACGACTACGAGCAGTACTTC.

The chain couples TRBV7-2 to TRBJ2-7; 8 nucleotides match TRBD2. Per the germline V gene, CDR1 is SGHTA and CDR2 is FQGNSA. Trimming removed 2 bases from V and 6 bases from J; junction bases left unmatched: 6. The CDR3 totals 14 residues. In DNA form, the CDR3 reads TGTGCCAGCAGCTTATCCGGGAGGGATCCCGAGCAGTACTTC. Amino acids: CASSLSGRDPEQYF.

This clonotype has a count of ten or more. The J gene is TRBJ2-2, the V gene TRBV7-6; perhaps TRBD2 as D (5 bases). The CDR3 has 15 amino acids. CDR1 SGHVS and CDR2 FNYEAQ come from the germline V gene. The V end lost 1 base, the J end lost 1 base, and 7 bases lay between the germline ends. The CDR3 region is CASSLVAGNTGELFF. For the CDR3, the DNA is TGTGCCAGCAGCTTAGTGGCGGGGAACACCGGGGAGCTGTTTTTT.

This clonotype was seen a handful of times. In DNA form, the CDR3 reads TGTGCCAGCAGCCCCGCTGGATTCTACGAGCAGTACTTC. This encodes CASSPAGFYEQYF. The chain recombines TRBV12-3 or TRBV12-4 with TRBJ2-7, with D hard to call. This CDR3 has 13 amino acids. V lost 6 bases to trimming and J lost 3 bases, with 12 bases between them.

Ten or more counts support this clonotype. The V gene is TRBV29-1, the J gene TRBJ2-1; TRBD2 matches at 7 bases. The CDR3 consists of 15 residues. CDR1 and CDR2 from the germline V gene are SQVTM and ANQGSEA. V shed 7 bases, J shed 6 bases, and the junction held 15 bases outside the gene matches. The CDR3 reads CSALSQRDSSNEQFF. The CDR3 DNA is TGCAGCGCTCTCAGCCAGCGGGACTCAAGCAATGAGCAGTTCTTC.

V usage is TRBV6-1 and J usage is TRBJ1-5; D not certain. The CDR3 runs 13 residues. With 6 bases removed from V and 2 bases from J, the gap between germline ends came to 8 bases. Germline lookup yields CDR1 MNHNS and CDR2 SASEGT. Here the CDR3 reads CASRALGNQPQHF. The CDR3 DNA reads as TGTGCCAGCAGAGCGTTGGGCAATCAGCCCCAGCATTTT.

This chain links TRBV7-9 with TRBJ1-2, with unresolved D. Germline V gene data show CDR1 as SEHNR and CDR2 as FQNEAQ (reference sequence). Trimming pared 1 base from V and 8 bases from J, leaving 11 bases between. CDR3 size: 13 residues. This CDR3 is CASSLGTRDGYTF. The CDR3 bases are TGTGCCAGCAGCTTAGGAACCCGAGACGGCTACACCTTC.

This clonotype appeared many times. The CDR3 spells CSVEVGGQGVGEQYF. The DNA for the CDR3 is TGCAGCGTTGAAGTGGGGGGCCAGGGTGTCGGCGAGCAGTACTTC. The chain carries TRBV29-1 and TRBJ2-7; D tentatively reads TRBD1 or TRBD2 (6 bases each). Germline CDR1 and CDR2: SQVTM and ANQGSEA. The ends were cut back, 1 base at V and 6 bases at J, with 19 bases in the middle. This CDR3 has 15 residues.

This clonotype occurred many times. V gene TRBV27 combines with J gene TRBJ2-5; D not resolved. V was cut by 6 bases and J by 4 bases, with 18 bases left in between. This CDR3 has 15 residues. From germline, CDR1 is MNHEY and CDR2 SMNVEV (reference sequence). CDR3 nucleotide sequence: TGTGCCAGCAGGTCCCTAGGTAGGGTGGGAGAGACCCAGTACTTC. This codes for CASRSLGRVGETQYF.

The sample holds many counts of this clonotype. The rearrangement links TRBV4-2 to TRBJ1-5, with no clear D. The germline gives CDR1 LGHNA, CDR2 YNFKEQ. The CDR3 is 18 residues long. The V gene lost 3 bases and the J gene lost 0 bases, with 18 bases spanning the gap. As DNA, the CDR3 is TGTGCCAGCAGCCACGAGGGAGGTGCGGGGTATAGCAATCAGCCCCAGCATTTT. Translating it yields CASSHEGGAGYSNQPQHF.

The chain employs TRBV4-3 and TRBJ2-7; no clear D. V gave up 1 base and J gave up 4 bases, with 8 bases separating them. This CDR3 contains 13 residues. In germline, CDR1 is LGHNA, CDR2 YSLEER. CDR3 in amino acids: CASSQGIAYEQYF. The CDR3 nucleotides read TGCGCCAGCAGCCAAGGGATAGCTTACGAGCAGTACTTC.

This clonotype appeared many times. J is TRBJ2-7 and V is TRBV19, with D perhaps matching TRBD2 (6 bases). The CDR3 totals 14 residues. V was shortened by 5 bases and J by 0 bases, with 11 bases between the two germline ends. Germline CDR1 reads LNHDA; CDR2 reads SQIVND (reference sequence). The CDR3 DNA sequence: TGTGCCAGTAGTTTACGCGGGGACTCCTACGAGCAGTACTTC. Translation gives CASSLRGDSYEQYF.

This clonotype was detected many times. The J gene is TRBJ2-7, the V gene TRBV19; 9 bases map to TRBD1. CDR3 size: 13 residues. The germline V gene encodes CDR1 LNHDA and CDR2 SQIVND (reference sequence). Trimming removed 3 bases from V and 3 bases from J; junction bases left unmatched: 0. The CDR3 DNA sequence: TGTGCCAGTAGTATGGGACAGGGCTACGAGCAGTACTTC. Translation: CASSMGQGYEQYF.

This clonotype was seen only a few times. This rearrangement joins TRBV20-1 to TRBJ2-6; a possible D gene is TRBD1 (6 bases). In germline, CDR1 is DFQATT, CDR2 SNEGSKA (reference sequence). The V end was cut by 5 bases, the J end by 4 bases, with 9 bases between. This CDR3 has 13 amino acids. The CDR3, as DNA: TGCAGTGCTTGGACAGTGGGGGCCAACGTCCTGACTTTC. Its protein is CSAWTVGANVLTF.

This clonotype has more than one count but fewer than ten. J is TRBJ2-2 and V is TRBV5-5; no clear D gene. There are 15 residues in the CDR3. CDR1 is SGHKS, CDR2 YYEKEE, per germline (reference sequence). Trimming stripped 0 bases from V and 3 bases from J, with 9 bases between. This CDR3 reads CASSLDLADTGELFF. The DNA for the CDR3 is TGTGCCAGCAGCTTGGATTTGGCCGACACCGGGGAGCTGTTTTTT. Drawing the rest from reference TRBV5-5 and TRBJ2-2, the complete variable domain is DAGVTQSPTHLIKTRGQQVTLRCSPISGHKSVSWYQQVLGQGPQFIFQYYEKEERGRGNFPDRFSARQFPNYSSELNVNALLLGDSALYLCASSLDLADTGELFFGEGSRLTVL.

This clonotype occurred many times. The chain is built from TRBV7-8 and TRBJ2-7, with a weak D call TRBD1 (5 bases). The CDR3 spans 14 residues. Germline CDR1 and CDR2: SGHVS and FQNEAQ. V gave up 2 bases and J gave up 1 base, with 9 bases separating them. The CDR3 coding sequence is TGTGCCAGCAGCTTACCAGGGTCTTCCTACGAGCAGTACTTC. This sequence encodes CASSLPGSSYEQYF.

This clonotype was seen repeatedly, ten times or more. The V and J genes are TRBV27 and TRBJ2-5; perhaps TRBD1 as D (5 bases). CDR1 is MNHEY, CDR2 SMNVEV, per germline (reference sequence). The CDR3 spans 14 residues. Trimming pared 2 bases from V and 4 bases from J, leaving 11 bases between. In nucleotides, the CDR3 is TGTGCCAGCAGTTTACACTACAGGAGAGAGACCCAGTACTTC. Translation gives CASSLHYRRETQYF.

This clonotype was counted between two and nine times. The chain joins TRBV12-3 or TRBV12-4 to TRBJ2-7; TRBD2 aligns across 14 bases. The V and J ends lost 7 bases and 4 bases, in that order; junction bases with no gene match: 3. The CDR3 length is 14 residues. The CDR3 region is CASTGTSGSYEQYF. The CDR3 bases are TGTGCCAGCACTGGGACTAGCGGGAGTTACGAGCAGTACTTC.

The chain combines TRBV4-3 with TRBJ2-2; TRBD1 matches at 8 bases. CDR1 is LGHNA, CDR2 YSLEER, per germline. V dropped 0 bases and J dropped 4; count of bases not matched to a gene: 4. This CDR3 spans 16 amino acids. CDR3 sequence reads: CASSQDTGGFTGELFF. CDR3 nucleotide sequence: TGCGCCAGCAGCCAAGACACAGGGGGGTTCACCGGGGAGCTGTTTTTT.